Each of the 20 T cell receptor beta chains below was sequenced from the same sample in a study of blood T cell repertoires in COVID-19. Profiled with immunoSEQ multiplex PCR; TCRdb holds only in-frame clones, not every one. The sample holds under 120,000 clones, less than 80% seen once. Specimen: peripheral blood. The origin of the receptors is a man in his sixties or seventies with active or convalescent COVID-19.

The rearrangement links TRBV6-5 to TRBJ2-3; 9 nucleotides match TRBD2. Germline assignment: CDR1 MNHEY and CDR2 SVGAGI. The CDR3 length is 14 residues. V lost 5 bases to trimming and J lost 2 bases; unmatched junction nucleotides: 2. For the CDR3, the DNA is TGTGCCAGCAGTACTAGCGGGCTCACAGATACGCAGTATTTT. This gives the protein CASSTSGLTDTQYF.

The rearrangement links TRBV28 to TRBJ1-1; 7 bases are shared with TRBD1. V shed 3 bases and J 4 bases; nucleotides not matched to a gene: 2. Germline assignment: CDR1 MDHEN and CDR2 SYDVKM. The CDR3 is 13 amino acids. For the CDR3, the DNA is TGTGCCAGCAGTTTGGCAGGGGGCACTGAAGCTTTCTTT. The encoded protein is CASSLAGGTEAFF.

This clone was observed a handful of times. V usage is TRBV18 and J usage is TRBJ2-7; 7 nucleotides align to TRBD1. There are 14 residues in the CDR3. Germline assignment: CDR1 KGHSH and CDR2 LQKENI. Germline trimming cut 1 base from V and 1 base from J; bases unmatched to any gene: 1. CDR3 sequence reads: CASSPRQGSYEQYF. The DNA for the CDR3 is TGTGCCAGCTCACCACGACAGGGTTCCTACGAGCAGTACTTC.

V gene TRBV10-1 combines with J gene TRBJ1-6; 7 bases fit TRBD1. The CDR3 consists of 16 residues. The J segment lost 2 bases and the V segment lost 3 bases, leaving 4 bases of the junction unmatched. Germline V CDR1 and CDR2: WNHNN, SYGVQD (reference sequence). CDR3 nucleotide sequence: TGCGCCAGCAGTGACAGTGGACAGGCCTATAATTCACCCCTCCACTTT. It encodes CASSDSGQAYNSPLHF.

A few counts support this clone. J is TRBJ2-2 and V is TRBV24-1; D is ambiguous. The V end lost 4 bases, the J end lost 7 bases, and 9 bases lay between the germline ends. This CDR3 region has 13 residues. CDR1 and CDR2 from the germline V gene are KGHDR and SFDVKD. The CDR3 nucleotides are TGTGCCACCAGTGACCCTATAAACGGGGAGCTGTTTTTT. Its protein is CATSDPINGELFF.

V is TRBV4-1 and J is TRBJ1-3; 12 nucleotides agree with TRBD1. The V segment lost 2 bases and the J segment 4 bases; nucleotides outside the gene matches: 3. The germline CDR1 and CDR2 sequences are MGHRA and YSYEKL. This CDR3 is built from 16 residues. CDR3 nucleotides: TGCGCCAGCAGCCAATGGGACAGGGGGCCAGGAAACACCATATATTTT. Translated: CASSQWDRGPGNTIYF.

V usage is TRBV28 and J usage is TRBJ2-7; D ambiguous. This CDR3 is 14 amino acids long. The germline V gene has CDR1 MDHEN and CDR2 SYDVKM. The V end lost 8 bases, the J end lost 5 bases, and 19 bases lay between the germline ends. In DNA form, the CDR3 reads TGTGCCAGCGGCTCCCCGAGGTTAAGCCACGAGCAGTACTTC. Translating it yields CASGSPRLSHEQYF.

This rearrangement joins TRBV5-5 to TRBJ2-6; 7 bases map to TRBD1. CDR1 and CDR2 from the germline V gene are SGHKS and YYEKEE (reference sequence). The CDR3 covers 18 residues. After removal of 0 bases from V and 0 bases from J, the junction contained 6 bases not matched to a gene. The CDR3 region has the DNA TGTGCCAGCAGCTTGGCGGGACAGCTTTTCTCTGGGGCCAACGTCCTGACTTTC. Translated, it gives CASSLAGQLFSGANVLTF.

This rearrangement joins TRBV5-1 to TRBJ2-7; 8 bases agree with TRBD1. There are 16 residues in the CDR3. Trimming at V came to 3 bases and at J to 3 bases, leaving 11 bases not matched to a gene. Germline CDR1 is SGHRS and CDR2 is YFSETQ. The CDR3 reads CASSSSPDRGYYEQYF. As DNA, the CDR3 is TGCGCCAGCAGCTCCTCACCTGACAGGGGATACTACGAGCAGTACTTC. The full variable domain, completed using reference TRBV5-1 and TRBJ2-7, is KAGVTQTPRYLIKTRGQQVTLSCSPISGHRSVSWYQQTPGQGLQFLFEYFSETQRNKGNFPGRFSGRQFSNSRSEMNVSTLELGDSALYLCASSSSPDRGYYEQYFGPGTRLTVT.

The DNA of the CDR3 is TGCGCCAGCAGCTTGCGGGACAGGGGGAATGAAAAACTGTTTTTT. Translated, it gives CASSLRDRGNEKLFF. The gene calls are TRBV5-1 and TRBJ1-4; TRBD1 agrees at 11 bases. CDR3 length equals 15 residues. V shed 1 base, J shed 5 bases, and the junction held 1 base outside the gene matches. Looked up from germline, CDR1 is SGHRS and CDR2 is YFSETQ.

This chain connects TRBV11-3 to TRBJ1-1; a possible D gene is TRBD1 (6 bases). The germline gives CDR1 SGHNT, CDR2 YENEEA. V dropped 2 bases and J dropped 3 bases, with 13 bases sitting between them. This CDR3 is 15 amino acids long. This CDR3 is CASSLMGGGHTEAFF. Here the CDR3 DNA reads TGTGCCAGCAGCTTAATGGGCGGGGGGCACACTGAAGCTTTCTTT.

The chain carries TRBV2 and TRBJ2-2; 8 bases line up with TRBD2. Germline V CDR1 and CDR2: SNHLY, FYNNEI. There are 14 residues in the CDR3. With 3 bases clipped from V and 6 bases from J, the junction kept 3 bases outside the gene matches. The CDR3 loop is CASSDGRAAGELFF. Here the CDR3 DNA reads TGTGCCAGCAGTGACGGGAGGGCCGCCGGGGAGCTGTTTTTT. Full variable domain (remainder filled in from reference TRBV2 and TRBJ2-2): EPEVTQTPSHQVTQMGQEVILRCVPISNHLYFYWYRQILGQKVEFLVSFYNNEISEKSEIFDDQFSVERPDGSNFTLKIRSTKLEDSAMYFCASSDGRAAGELFFGEGSRLTVL.

The DNA for the CDR3 is TGTGCCACCCGACAGGGGTCAGGTCGCAATCAGCCCCAGCATTTT. Its protein product is CATRQGSGRNQPQHF. The V gene is TRBV6-5, the J gene TRBJ1-5; 8 nucleotides match TRBD1. The trim removed 10 bases at V and 2 bases at J, leaving 10 bases unmatched. CDR3 length equals 15 residues. CDR1 and CDR2 from the germline V gene are MNHEY and SVGAGI.

The rearrangement joins TRBV6-1 to TRBJ1-2, with 7 bases fitting TRBD1. The CDR3 has 14 residues. The germline gives CDR1 MNHNS, CDR2 SASEGT. Germline trimming cut 3 bases from V and 5 bases from J; bases unmatched to any gene: 6. The CDR3 sequence is CASSEGTDYYGYTF. For the CDR3, the DNA is TGTGCCAGCAGTGAGGGGACAGATTATTATGGCTACACCTTC.

The chain links TRBV10-3 to TRBJ1-2, with TRBD1 identical over 10 bases. The CDR3 contains 18 residues. Germline CDR1 reads ENHRY; CDR2 reads SYGVKD. V was pared by 3 bases and J by 2 bases, with 12 bases of the junction left unmatched. The CDR3 sequence is CAISEPRQGAIGNYGYTF. The CDR3, as DNA: TGTGCCATCAGTGAACCCCGACAGGGGGCAATAGGAAACTATGGCTACACCTTC.

The J gene is TRBJ2-5, the V gene TRBV6-5, with 10 bases that match TRBD1. V lost 6 bases and J lost 5; bases outside the gene matches: 6. CDR1 and CDR2 from the germline V gene are MNHEY and SVGAGI. The length of the CDR3 is 14 residues. The DNA of the CDR3 is TGTGCCAGCAGCCCCGACAGGGGGCGGGAGACCCAGTACTTC. It is translated as CASSPDRGRETQYF.

V gene TRBV3-1 (or the pseudogene TRBV3-2) combines with J gene TRBJ1-2; 7 nucleotides agree with TRBD1. This CDR3 has 13 amino acids. Trimming at V came to 4 bases and at J to 5 bases, leaving 4 bases not matched to a gene. Germline CDR1 LGHDT, CDR2 YNNKEL (reference sequence). This CDR3 is CASSPKTGYGYTF. In DNA, the CDR3 is TGTGCCAGCAGCCCCAAGACAGGGTATGGCTACACCTTC.

The rearrangement joins TRBV24-1 to TRBJ1-2, with a tentative D call TRBD1 (6 bases). Germline V gene sequence: CDR1 KGHDR, CDR2 SFDVKD. Trimming took off 4 bases at V and 10 bases at J, with 21 bases between the two ends. The CDR3 length is 15 residues. The CDR3 region is CATSEGTPGAGYYTF. The CDR3 nucleotides are TGTGCCACCAGTGAAGGCACCCCAGGGGCAGGCTACTACACCTTC.

V and J are TRBV28 and TRBJ2-1, with 13 bases that match TRBD2. Trimming cost V 5 bases and J 4 bases; bases outside gene matches: 2. The germline CDR1 and CDR2 sequences are MDHEN and SYDVKM. CDR3 length equals 15 residues. Here the CDR3 DNA reads TGTGCCAGCAGTCAGACTAGCGGGAGGTACAATGAGCAGTTCTTC. As protein: CASSQTSGRYNEQFF.

V is TRBV12-3 or TRBV12-4 and J is TRBJ2-3; D remains unclear. The germline V and J ends were trimmed by 9 bases and 4 bases, with 14 bases remaining between them. CDR3 length: 13 amino acids. CDR3 region: CASGLTASDTQYF. CDR3 nucleotides: TGTGCCAGTGGGCTCACCGCGTCAGATACGCAGTATTTT.